Below, 19 T cell receptor beta chains from the same sample are listed, as sequenced in a study of T cells in localized non-small cell lung cancer. The table came from immunoSEQ multiplex PCR; TCRdb's copy has only in-frame clones and leaves some out. The table has around 25,000 clones, more than 85% seen once. This sample comprised peripheral blood, obtained before any cancer treatment. These TCRs come from a woman aged 40 to 75 with stage I lung adenocarcinoma.

The chain couples TRBV28 to TRBJ2-7; perhaps D is TRBD1 or TRBD2 (5 bases each). V was shortened by 6 bases and J by 2 bases, with 11 bases between the two germline ends. This CDR3 region has 13 residues. CDR1 and CDR2 from the germline V gene are MDHEN and SYDVKM. The CDR3 protein is CASSLGRTYEQYF. CDR3 nucleotides: TGTGCCAGCAGCCTGGGACGGACCTACGAGCAGTACTTC. Using reference TRBV28 and TRBJ2-7 for the parts outside the CDR3, the full variable domain is DVKVTQSSRYLVKRTGEKVFLECVQDMDHENMFWYRQDPGLGLRLIYFSYDVKMKEKGDIPEGYSVSREKKERFSLILESASTNQTSMYLCASSLGRTYEQYFGPGTRLTVT.

The chain links TRBV5-1 to TRBJ2-3, with unresolved D. The germline V gene has CDR1 SGHRS and CDR2 YFSETQ. Trimming cost V 8 bases and J 5 bases, with 18 bases left between them. This CDR3 is 14 amino acids long. The CDR3 reads CASTLGAWEDTQYF. CDR3 DNA sequence: TGCGCCAGTACACTCGGTGCTTGGGAAGATACGCAGTATTTT.

The chain joins TRBV28 to TRBJ2-7, with D unresolved. Germline assignment: CDR1 MDHEN and CDR2 SYDVKM. This CDR3 has 12 amino acids. V was trimmed by 4 bases and J by 2 bases, leaving 6 bases between them. The CDR3 is CASSSVTYEQYF. DNA for the CDR3: TGTGCCAGCAGTTCAGTTACCTACGAGCAGTACTTC.

V and J are TRBV27 and TRBJ2-2; D might be TRBD2 (6 bases). The V end lost 2 bases, the J end lost 6 bases, and 16 bases lay between the germline ends. The germline V gene encodes CDR1 MNHEY and CDR2 SMNVEV (reference sequence). The CDR3 totals 16 residues. In DNA form, the CDR3 reads TGTGCCAGCAGTTTAAACGGGAGAGGACGGGCCGGGGAGCTGTTTTTT. This codes for CASSLNGRGRAGELFF.

This chain connects TRBV18 to TRBJ1-5; D is ambiguous. V lost 3 bases and J 5 bases, leaving 8 bases between the germline ends. The CDR3 is made up of 13 amino acids. Looked up from germline, CDR1 is KGHSH and CDR2 is LQKENI. The CDR3 region has the DNA TGTGCCAGCTCACCGGCTGAGCATCAGCCCCAGCATTTT. It specifies CASSPAEHQPQHF. The full variable domain, in which reference TRBV18 and TRBJ1-5 provide the parts outside the CDR3, is NAGVMQNPRHLVRRRGQEARLRCSPMKGHSHVYWYRQLPEEGLKFMVYLQKENIIDESGMPKERFSAEFPKEGPSILRIQQVVRGDSAAYFCASSPAEHQPQHFGDGTRLSIL.

The V gene is TRBV10-1, the J gene TRBJ2-3; the match to TRBD2 covers 10 bases. The CDR3 has 16 amino acids. Germline V gene lookup returns CDR1 WNHNN and CDR2 SYGVQD (reference sequence). Trimming at V came to 5 bases and at J to 5 bases, leaving 10 bases not matched to a gene. CDR3 residues: CASSPGSGRAEDTQYF. CDR3 sequence (DNA): TGCGCCAGCAGTCCGGGGAGCGGGAGGGCCGAAGATACGCAGTATTTT.

This sequence joins TRBV9 and TRBJ2-1, with a weak D call TRBD2 (7 bases). The CDR3 loop spans 17 amino acids. V shed 4 bases and J shed 1 base, with 18 bases lying between them. Germline V CDR1 and CDR2: SGDLS, YYNGEE. CDR3 sequence: CASSPLGGVGSYNEQFF. DNA for the CDR3: TGTGCCAGCAGCCCTCTAGGGGGGGTGGGATCCTACAATGAGCAGTTCTTC.

This clone was seen more than once but under ten times. The CDR3 loop is CASSLPGAQLYEQYF. CDR3 bases: TGTGCCAGCAGCCTCCCCGGTGCACAGCTCTACGAGCAGTACTTC. This chain links TRBV4-2 with TRBJ2-7, with D hard to call. V was clipped by 4 bases and J by 3 bases, with 16 bases between them. Germline V gene data show CDR1 as LGHNA and CDR2 as YNFKEQ. The CDR3 contains 15 residues.

The chain links TRBV25-1 to TRBJ2-7; D possibly uses TRBD1 or TRBD2 (7 bases each). From germline, CDR1 is MGHDK and CDR2 SYGVNS. The CDR3 has 14 amino acids. The ends were cut back, 0 bases at V and 7 bases at J, with 13 bases in the middle. The CDR3 coding sequence is TGTGCCAGCAGTGAATATGCAGGGGGAGGGGAGCAGTACTTC. Protein product: CASSEYAGGGEQYF.

This rearrangement joins TRBV10-3 to TRBJ1-1; 7 positions match TRBD1. Germline-derived CDR1 and CDR2 are ENHRY and SYGVKD. V was clipped by 5 bases and J by 6 bases; unmatched bases: 6. This CDR3 is 13 amino acids long. In DNA form, the CDR3 reads TGTGCCATCAGTCGACAGGGTACCCCTGAAGCTTTCTTT. Protein product: CAISRQGTPEAFF.

This rearrangement joins TRBV4-2 to TRBJ2-1, with D uncertain. Germline V CDR1 and CDR2: LGHNA, YNFKEQ. Trimming removed 4 bases at V and 4 bases at J, with 14 bases between. This CDR3 region has 15 residues. The CDR3 coding sequence is TGTGCCAGCAGCCCATCGGGCCCTTTATACAATGAGCAGTTCTTC. It encodes CASSPSGPLYNEQFF.

CDR3 amino acids: CASSPRTGYNEQFF. DNA of the CDR3: TGTGCCAGCAGCCCTAGGACAGGGTACAATGAGCAGTTCTTC. This sequence joins TRBV7-6 and TRBJ2-1; 8 positions agree with TRBD1. The CDR3 is made up of 14 amino acids. V was clipped by 5 bases and J by 4 bases; unmatched bases: 4. Germline V gene data show CDR1 as SGHVS and CDR2 as FNYEAQ.

This sequence joins TRBV2 and TRBJ1-5; 9 nucleotides match TRBD1. CDR3 length equals 15 residues. Looked up from germline, CDR1 is SNHLY and CDR2 is FYNNEI. The ends lost 6 bases at V and 7 bases at J; junction bases unmatched: 10. The CDR3 DNA reads TGTGCCAGCAGAGAGAGAACAGGGGGCGGGCAGCCCCAGCATTTT. This codes for CASRERTGGGQPQHF.

Concerning this clone itself: The junction does not match germline at one end; this may be a read error. This sample also contains other DNA sequences that code for the same CDR3. This chain joins TRBV6-5 and TRBJ1-2; D gene uncertain. From germline, CDR1 is MNHEY and CDR2 SVGAGI. The CDR3 consists of 13 residues. This chain's CDR3 is CASSRSANYGYTF. Written as DNA, the CDR3 is TGTGCCAGCAGCAGATCGGCTAACTATGGTTACACCTTC.

The chain joins TRBV9 to TRBJ2-1; D is ambiguous. Germline lookup yields CDR1 SGDLS and CDR2 YYNGEE. The CDR3 runs to 13 residues. The germline V and J ends were trimmed by 1 base and 4 bases, with 6 bases remaining between them. CDR3 loop: CASSVSPYNEQFF. The CDR3 nucleotides are TGTGCCAGCAGCGTATCGCCGTACAATGAGCAGTTCTTC.

This chain links TRBV27 with TRBJ2-1, with 8 bases matching TRBD2. The trim removed 5 bases at V and 0 bases at J, leaving 12 bases unmatched. This CDR3 has 18 amino acids. Per the germline V gene, CDR1 is MNHEY and CDR2 is SMNVEV (reference sequence). CDR3 loop: CASSLLFSGAGSYNEQFF. The CDR3 region has the DNA TGTGCCAGCAGTCTCCTCTTTAGCGGGGCGGGCTCCTACAATGAGCAGTTCTTC.

The chain is built from TRBV2 and TRBJ1-1, with unresolved D. Trimming stripped 7 bases from V and 1 base from J, with 10 bases between. Germline V lookup: CDR1 SNHLY, CDR2 FYNNEI. The CDR3 is 13 amino acids. The CDR3 reads CASIFSRNTEAFF. As DNA, the CDR3 is TGTGCCAGCATTTTCAGCCGGAACACTGAAGCTTTCTTT.

V gene TRBV5-1 combines with J gene TRBJ2-2; 7 bases map to TRBD2. The germline CDR1 and CDR2 sequences are SGHRS and YFSETQ. Unmatched junction bases numbered 15, after V lost 4 bases and J lost 6 bases. This CDR3 contains 17 residues. CDR3: CASSRASTSPMSGELFF. In DNA form, the CDR3 reads TGCGCCAGCAGCAGGGCTTCGACTAGCCCTATGTCCGGGGAGCTGTTTTTT.

The chain uses TRBV6-6 and TRBJ1-2, with TRBD1 matching 10 bases. V was clipped by 0 bases and J by 3 bases; unmatched bases: 4. CDR3 length: 16 amino acids. Germline V gene data show CDR1 as MNHNY and CDR2 as SVGAGI (reference sequence). This CDR3 is CASSYSSGTGDYGYTF. The CDR3 nucleotides read TGTGCCAGCAGTTACTCGTCAGGGACAGGGGACTATGGCTACACCTTC.